The text below deals with one T cell receptor (beta chain). This specimen comes from a study of blood T cell repertoires in COVID-19. Looking at the study overall: Samples taken during acute and convalescent COVID-19 were collected in the United States, Italy and Spain. PBMCs, B-cell-depleted T cells, or T cells were the source of the cDNA or gDNA that made up the material.

This CDR3 has 15 residues. J gave up 8 bases and V 9 bases, and 13 bases lay outside the gene matches. Germline V lookup: CDR1 MNHEY, CDR2 SMNVEV (reference sequence). As originally analysed: Reference gene primer amplification in the assay estimated nucleated cell counts. Sequencing was performed with immunoSEQ multiplex PCR; in TCRdb, only in-frame clones are kept and a portion is missing. Clone size and V and J calls were adopted from that table, with D and trimming inferred from the DNA. The sample lists 350,000 or so clones, about four fifths occurring once. The chain uses TRBV27 and TRBJ2-1; 10 nucleotides align to TRBD2. Sequenced input: peripheral blood. This TCR was recovered from a young man with active or convalescent COVID-19. CDR3 loop: CASSRQASGGYEQFF. Written as DNA, the CDR3 is TGTGCCAGTTCCCGCCAGGCTAGCGGGGGTTATGAGCAGTTCTTC.